The entry below gives a single T cell receptor (beta chain) sequence along with its context. The antigen remains unidentified. UMI-tagged TRB cDNA libraries were built via 5' RACE. Following a re-call of the 5' RACE reads, TCRdb has one entry per CDR3 protein and lacks DNA. This table lists several thousand distinct CDR3 sequences. Sorts that each held 300,000 cells were run in triplicate for every CD8+ T cell subset. A CD45RO-CCR7+CD27+CD95- phenotype identified naive CD8+ T cells. This specimen comes from a study of CXCR3-negative and CXCR3-positive naive CD8 T cells. Study-level background: The libraries together contributed 120 million to 150 million TRB reads, each supplying about 1.5 +/- 0.3 million. Notes on the study in general: Naive CXCR3-negative and CXCR3-positive cells had similar TRBV-TRBJ usage; memory differed. TRB CDR3s were more hydrophobic in CXCR3-positive than in CXCR3-negative naive cells.

CDR1 is MNHEY and CDR2 is SVGAGI in the germline V gene. CDR3 length: 14 residues. Sample: naive CXCR3+ CD8+ T cells from blood. The subset: CD45RO-CCR7+CD27+CD95- naive CD8+ T cells expressing CXCR3 (TNR3+). The TCR comes from a human donor in good health. Some clones in this sample may be carry-over from other donors' samples. The rearrangement joins TRBV6-5 to TRBJ2-7; checking the TCRdb D call of TRBD1 is not possible without DNA. The CDR3 sequence: CASRQDRVSYEQYF.